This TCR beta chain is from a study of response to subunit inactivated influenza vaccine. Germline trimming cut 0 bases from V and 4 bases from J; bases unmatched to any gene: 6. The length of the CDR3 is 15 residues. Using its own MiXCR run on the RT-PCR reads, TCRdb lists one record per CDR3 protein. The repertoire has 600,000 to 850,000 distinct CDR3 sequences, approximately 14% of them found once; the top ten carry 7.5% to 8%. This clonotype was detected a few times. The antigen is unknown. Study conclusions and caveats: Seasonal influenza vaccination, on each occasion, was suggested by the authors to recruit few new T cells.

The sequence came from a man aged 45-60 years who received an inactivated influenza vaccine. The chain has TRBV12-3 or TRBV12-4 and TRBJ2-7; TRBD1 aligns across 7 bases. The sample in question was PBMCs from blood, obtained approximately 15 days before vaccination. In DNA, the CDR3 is TGTGCCAGCAGTTTAGCGGAAATACAGGGGTACGAGCAGTACTTC. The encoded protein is CASSLAEIQGYEQYF.